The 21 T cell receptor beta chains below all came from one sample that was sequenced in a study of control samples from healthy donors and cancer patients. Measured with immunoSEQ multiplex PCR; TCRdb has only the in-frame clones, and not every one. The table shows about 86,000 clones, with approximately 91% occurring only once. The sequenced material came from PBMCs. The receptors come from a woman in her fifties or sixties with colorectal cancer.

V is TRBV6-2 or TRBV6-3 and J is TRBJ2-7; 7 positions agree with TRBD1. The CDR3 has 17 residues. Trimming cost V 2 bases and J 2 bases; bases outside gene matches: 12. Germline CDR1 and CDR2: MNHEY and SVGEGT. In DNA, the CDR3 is TGTGCCAGCAGTTACACACTGGCCATGACAGGGACCTACGAGCAGTACGTC. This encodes CASSYTLAMTGTYEQYV.

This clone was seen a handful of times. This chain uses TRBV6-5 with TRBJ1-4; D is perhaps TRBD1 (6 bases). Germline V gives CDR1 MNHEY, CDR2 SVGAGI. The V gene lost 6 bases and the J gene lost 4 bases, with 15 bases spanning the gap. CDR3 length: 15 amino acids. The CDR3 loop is CASSTVRGGNEKLFF. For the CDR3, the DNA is TGTGCCAGCAGCACAGTCAGGGGAGGTAATGAAAAACTGTTTTTT.

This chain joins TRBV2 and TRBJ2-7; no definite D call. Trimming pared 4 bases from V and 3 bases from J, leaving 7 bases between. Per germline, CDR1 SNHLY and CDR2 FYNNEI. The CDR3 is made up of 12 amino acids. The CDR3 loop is CASSVNNYEQYV. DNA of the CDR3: TGTGCCAGCAGTGTGAATAACTACGAGCAGTACGTC.

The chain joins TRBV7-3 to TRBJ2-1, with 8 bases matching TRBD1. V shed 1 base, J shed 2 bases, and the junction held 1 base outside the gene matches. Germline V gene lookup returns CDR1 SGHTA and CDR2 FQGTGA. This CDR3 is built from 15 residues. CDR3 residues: CASSLRDRPYNEQFF. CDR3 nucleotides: TGTGCCAGCAGCTTAAGGGACAGGCCCTACAATGAGCAGTTCTTC.

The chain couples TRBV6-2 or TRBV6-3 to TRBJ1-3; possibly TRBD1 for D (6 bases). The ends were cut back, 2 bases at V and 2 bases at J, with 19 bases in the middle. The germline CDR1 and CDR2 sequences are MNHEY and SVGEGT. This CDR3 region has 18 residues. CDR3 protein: CASSYPGVGEVAGNTIYF. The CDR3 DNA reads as TGTGCCAGCAGTTACCCAGGGGTTGGCGAAGTAGCTGGAAACACCATATATTTT.

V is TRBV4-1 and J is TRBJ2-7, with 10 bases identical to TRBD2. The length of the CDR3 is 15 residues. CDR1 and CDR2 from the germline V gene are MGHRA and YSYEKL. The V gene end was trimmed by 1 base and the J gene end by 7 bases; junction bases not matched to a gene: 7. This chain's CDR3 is CASSQGAGGTWEQYV. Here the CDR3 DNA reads TGCGCCAGCAGCCAAGGAGCGGGGGGGACATGGGAGCAGTACGTC.

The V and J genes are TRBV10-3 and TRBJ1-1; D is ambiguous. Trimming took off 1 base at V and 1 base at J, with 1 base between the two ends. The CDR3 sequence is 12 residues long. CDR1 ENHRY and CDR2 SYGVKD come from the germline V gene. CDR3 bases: TGTGCCATCAGTGAGTGGAACACTGAAGCTTTCTTT. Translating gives CAISEWNTEAFF.

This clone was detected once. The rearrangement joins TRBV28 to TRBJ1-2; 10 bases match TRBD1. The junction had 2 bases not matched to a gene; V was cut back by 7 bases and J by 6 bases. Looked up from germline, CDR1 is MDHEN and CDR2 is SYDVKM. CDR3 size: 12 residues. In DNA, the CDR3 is TGTGCCAGCAATGGACAGGGGGATGGCTACACCTTC. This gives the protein CASNGQGDGYTF.

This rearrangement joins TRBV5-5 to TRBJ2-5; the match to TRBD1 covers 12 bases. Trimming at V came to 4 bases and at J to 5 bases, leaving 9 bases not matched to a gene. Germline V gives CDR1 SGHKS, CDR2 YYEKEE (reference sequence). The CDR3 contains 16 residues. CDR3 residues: CASSAGTGGGWETQYF. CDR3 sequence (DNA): TGTGCCAGCAGCGCCGGGACAGGGGGCGGATGGGAGACCCAGTACTTC.

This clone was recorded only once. This CDR3 reads CASSYQSQEQQYV. In DNA form, the CDR3 reads TGTGCCAGCAGTTACCAGTCTCAGGAGCAGCAGTACGTC. This chain links TRBV6-2 or TRBV6-3 with TRBJ2-7; D remains ambiguous. The CDR3 is 13 residues long. The V end was cut by 2 bases, the J end by 8 bases, with 13 bases between. Germline V lookup: CDR1 MNHEY, CDR2 SVGEGT.

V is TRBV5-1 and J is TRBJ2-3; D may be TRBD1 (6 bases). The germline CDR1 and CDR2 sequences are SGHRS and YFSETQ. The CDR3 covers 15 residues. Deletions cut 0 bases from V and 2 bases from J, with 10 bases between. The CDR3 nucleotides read TGCGCCAGCAGCTTGGATGGACAGATCACAGATACGCAGTATTTT. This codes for CASSLDGQITDTQYF.

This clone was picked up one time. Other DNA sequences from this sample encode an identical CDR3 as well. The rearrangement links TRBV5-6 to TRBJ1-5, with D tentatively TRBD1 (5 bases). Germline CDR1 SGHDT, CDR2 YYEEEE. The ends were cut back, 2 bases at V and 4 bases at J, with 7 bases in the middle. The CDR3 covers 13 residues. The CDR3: CASSFGGNQPQHF. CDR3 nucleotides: TGTGCCAGCAGCTTTGGGGGGAATCAGCCCCAGCATTTT.

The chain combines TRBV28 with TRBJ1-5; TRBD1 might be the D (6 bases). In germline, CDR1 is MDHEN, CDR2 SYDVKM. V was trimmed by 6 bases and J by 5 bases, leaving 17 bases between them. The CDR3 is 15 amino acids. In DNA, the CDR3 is TGTGCCAGCAGCTCCCCGGGGGGCAATTATCAGCCCCAGCATTTT. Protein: CASSSPGGNYQPQHF.

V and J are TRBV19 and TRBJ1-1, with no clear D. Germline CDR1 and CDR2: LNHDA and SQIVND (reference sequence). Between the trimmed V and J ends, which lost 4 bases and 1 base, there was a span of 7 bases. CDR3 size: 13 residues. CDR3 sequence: CASSSLQNTEAFF. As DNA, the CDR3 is TGTGCCAGTAGTAGCCTCCAGAACACTGAAGCTTTCTTT.

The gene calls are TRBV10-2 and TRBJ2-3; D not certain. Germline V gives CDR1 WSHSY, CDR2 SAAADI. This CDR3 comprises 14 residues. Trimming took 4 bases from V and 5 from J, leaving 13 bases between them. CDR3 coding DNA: TGCGCCAGCAGTGTTTTACAGATGGGAGATACGCAGTATTTT. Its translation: CASSVLQMGDTQYF.

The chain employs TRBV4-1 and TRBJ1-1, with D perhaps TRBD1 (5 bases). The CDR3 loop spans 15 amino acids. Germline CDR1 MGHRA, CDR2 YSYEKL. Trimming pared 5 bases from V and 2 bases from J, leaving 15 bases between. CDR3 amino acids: CASSSLRQGNTEAFF. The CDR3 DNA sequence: TGCGCCAGCAGCTCGCTCAGGCAGGGAAACACTGAAGCTTTCTTT.

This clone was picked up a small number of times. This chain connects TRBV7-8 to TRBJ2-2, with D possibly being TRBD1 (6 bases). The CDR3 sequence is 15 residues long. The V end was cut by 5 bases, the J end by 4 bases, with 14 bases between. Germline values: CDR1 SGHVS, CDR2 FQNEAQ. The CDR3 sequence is CASSRQGFGTGELFF. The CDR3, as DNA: TGTGCCAGCAGCAGGCAGGGGTTTGGCACCGGGGAGCTGTTTTTT.

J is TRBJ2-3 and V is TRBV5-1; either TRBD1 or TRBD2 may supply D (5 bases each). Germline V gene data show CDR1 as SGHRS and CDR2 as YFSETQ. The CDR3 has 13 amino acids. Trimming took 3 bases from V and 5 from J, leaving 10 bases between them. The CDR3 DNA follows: TGCGCCAGCAGCTCCGGGACCTTAGATACGCAGTATTTT. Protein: CASSSGTLDTQYF.

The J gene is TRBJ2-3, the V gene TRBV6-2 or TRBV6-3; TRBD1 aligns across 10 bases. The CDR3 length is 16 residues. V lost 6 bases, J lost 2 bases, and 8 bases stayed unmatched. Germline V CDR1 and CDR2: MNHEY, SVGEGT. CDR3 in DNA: TGTGCCAGCAGACCTCCGGGACAGGGGACCACAGATACGCAGTATTTT. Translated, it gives CASRPPGQGTTDTQYF.

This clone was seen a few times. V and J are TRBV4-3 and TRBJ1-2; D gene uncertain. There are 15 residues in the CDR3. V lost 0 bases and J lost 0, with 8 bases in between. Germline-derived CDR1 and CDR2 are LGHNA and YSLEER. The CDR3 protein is CASSQELNPNYGYTF. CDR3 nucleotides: TGCGCCAGCAGCCAAGAGTTGAATCCTAACTATGGCTACACCTTC.

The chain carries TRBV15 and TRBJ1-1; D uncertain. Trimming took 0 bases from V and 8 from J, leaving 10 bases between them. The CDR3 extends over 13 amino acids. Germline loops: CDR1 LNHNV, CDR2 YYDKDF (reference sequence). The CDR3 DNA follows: TGTGCCACCAGCAGAGATGGTCGCAGCGAAGCTTTCTTT. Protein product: CATSRDGRSEAFF.